These 3 T cell receptor beta chains came from one sample sequenced in a study of T-cell memory formation after mild COVID-19. TCRdb analysed the 5' RACE reads with MiXCR anew, one entry per CDR3 protein. The sample shows more than 250,000 distinct CDR3 sequences, roughly 18% of them seen only once. Input material: PBMCs or a T cell subset sorted from them (not recorded which). The receptors were sampled from a man between 18 and 29 years old who had mild COVID-19 (a few samples of this study predate the infection). Cell type and time point are not known.

This clonotype was seen more than once but under ten times. The chain combines TRBV5-1 with TRBJ2-2; weak D call: TRBD2 (6 bases). CDR1 is SGHRS and CDR2 is YFSETQ in the germline V gene. CDR3 length: 17 amino acids. Trimming shortened V by 2 bases and J by 3 bases, and 17 bases separated the two germline ends. The CDR3 bases are TGCGCCAGCAGCTTCCTTTGGGAGGAGTCGCACACCGGGGAGCTGTTTTTT. This sequence encodes CASSFLWEESHTGELFF.

This clonotype was observed a handful of times. The rearrangement joins TRBV20-1 to TRBJ2-1, with D hard to call. Germline loops: CDR1 DFQATT, CDR2 SNEGSKA (reference sequence). V was cut by 5 bases and J by 0 bases, with 11 bases left in between. The CDR3 has 14 amino acids. The CDR3 region is CSASLVLSYNEQFF. CDR3 nucleotides: TGCAGTGCTTCTCTGGTTCTCTCCTACAATGAGCAGTTCTTC.

This chain connects TRBV4-2 to TRBJ1-3; maybe TRBD1 (5 bases). Germline V gene data show CDR1 as LGHNA and CDR2 as YNFKEQ. V was cut by 4 bases and J by 0 bases, with 13 bases left in between. This CDR3 is 16 amino acids long. The CDR3 bases are TGTGCCAGCAGCCCCCCGGGGCGAACCTCTGGAAACACCATATATTTT. This gives the protein CASSPPGRTSGNTIYF.